Following are 6 T cell receptor beta chains from one sample sequenced in a study of blood T cell repertoires in COVID-19. The assay was immunoSEQ multiplex PCR, and TCRdb's table has in-frame clones only and misses some. This sample carries 250,000 to 300,000 clones, over 80% of them seen once, and the ten largest clones take around 3.5%. The specimen sequenced was peripheral blood. These receptors were taken from a woman in her thirties or forties with acute or convalescent COVID-19.

The chain joins TRBV7-9 to TRBJ1-1, with D hard to call. CDR3 length: 12 residues. Trimming stripped 5 bases from V and 6 bases from J, with 10 bases between. Per the germline V gene, CDR1 is SEHNR and CDR2 is FQNEAQ (reference sequence). CDR3 nucleotide sequence: TGTGCCAGCAGCACGGAGGCGGCTGAAGCTTTCTTT. Protein product: CASSTEAAEAFF. The whole variable domain, remainder taken from reference TRBV7-9 and TRBJ1-1, is DTGVSQNPRHKITKRGQNVTFRCDPISEHNRLYWYRQTLGQGPEFLTYFQNEAQLEKSRLLSDRFSAERPKGSFSTLEIQRTEQGDSAMYLCASSTEAAEAFFGQGTRLTVV.

The rearrangement uses TRBV14 and TRBJ2-2, with D possibly matching TRBD2 (6 bases). V was clipped by 3 bases and J by 4 bases, with 15 bases between them. The CDR3 has 16 residues. The germline V gene has CDR1 SGHDN and CDR2 FVKESK. CDR3 in amino acids: CASSHLGGAFTGELFF. CDR3 bases: TGTGCCAGCAGCCACTTAGGAGGGGCGTTCACCGGGGAGCTGTTTTTT.

The rearrangement links TRBV5-1 to TRBJ1-6, with D possibly being TRBD1 (5 bases). Germline V gene lookup returns CDR1 SGHRS and CDR2 YFSETQ. CDR3 size: 14 residues. V was pared by 3 bases and J by 3 bases, with 7 bases between. In DNA, the CDR3 is TGCGCCAGCAGCTCGGACATCTATAATTCACCCCTCCACTTT. Translated: CASSSDIYNSPLHF.

This clone was recorded once. DNA of the CDR3: TGCGCCAGCAGTGAGGAGGTGGGGAGATCTAGTCACAATGAGCAGTTCTTC. Amino acids: CASSEEVGRSSHNEQFF. The chain couples TRBV10-1 to TRBJ2-1; maybe TRBD2 (5 bases). V was cut by 2 bases and J by 5 bases, with 19 bases left in between. Germline CDR1 WNHNN, CDR2 SYGVQD (reference sequence). The CDR3 contains 17 residues.

This chain links TRBV9 with TRBJ1-1; 7 positions agree with TRBD1. The germline CDR1 and CDR2 sequences are SGDLS and YYNGEE. CDR3 length: 14 residues. Trimming took 0 bases from V and 11 from J; bases not matched to a gene: 10. DNA for the CDR3: TGTGCCAGCAGCGTAGTAGCAGGGGGGCTTGAGGCTTTCTTT. This gives the protein CASSVVAGGLEAFF.

In this sample, this clone turned up once. The gene calls are TRBV4-2 and TRBJ1-3; TRBD1 might be the D (6 bases). Per germline, CDR1 LGHNA and CDR2 YNFKEQ. Trimming stripped 3 bases from V and 2 bases from J, with 14 bases between. The CDR3 covers 16 residues. The CDR3 region is CASSQEPTGPGNTIYF. The CDR3 DNA reads as TGTGCCAGCAGCCAGGAACCCACAGGGCCTGGAAACACCATATATTTT.